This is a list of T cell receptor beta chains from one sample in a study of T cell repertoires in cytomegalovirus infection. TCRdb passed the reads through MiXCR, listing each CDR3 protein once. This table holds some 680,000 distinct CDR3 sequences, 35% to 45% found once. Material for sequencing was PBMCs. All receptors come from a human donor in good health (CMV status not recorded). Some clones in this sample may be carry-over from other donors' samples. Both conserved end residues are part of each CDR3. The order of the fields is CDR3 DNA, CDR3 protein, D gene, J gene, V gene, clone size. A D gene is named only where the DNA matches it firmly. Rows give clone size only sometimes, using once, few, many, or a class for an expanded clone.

DNA: TGTGCCAGCAGTTTGGGAGAGACATATGGCTACACCTTC
CDR3: CASSLGETYGYTF
D: -
J: TRBJ1-2
V: TRBV28
size: -

DNA: TGTGCCACCCCCGGGACTGAAGCGTTCTTT
CDR3: CATPGTEAFF
D: -
J: TRBJ1-1
V: TRBV12-3/TRBV12-4
size: -

DNA: TGTGCCAGCAGTGAAGTCAGGAAGCAGTACTTC
CDR3: CASSEVRKQYF
D: -
J: TRBJ2-7
V: TRBV6-1
size: few

DNA: TGTGCTAGTGGTTTCGACACGAACACTGAAGCTTTCTTT
CDR3: CASGFDTNTEAFF
D: -
J: TRBJ1-1
V: TRBV12-5
size: -

DNA: TGCAGCGTCCGACAGCATAGCAATCAGCCCCAGCATTTT
CDR3: CSVRQHSNQPQHF
D: -
J: TRBJ1-5
V: TRBV29-1
size: once

DNA: TGTGCCAGCAGCTTTGGGACGGGATCATCTGGAAACACCATATATTTT
CDR3: CASSFGTGSSGNTIYF
D: -
J: TRBJ1-3
V: TRBV5-5
size: -

DNA: TGTGCCAGCAGACTACTGGGACAGGGGAGAGATACGCAGTATTTT
CDR3: CASRLLGQGRDTQYF
D: TRBD1
J: TRBJ2-3
V: TRBV6-1
size: many

DNA: TGTGCCAGCAGCTACGATCTAGCGGGGGCTGCAGATACGCAGTATTTT
CDR3: CASSYDLAGAADTQYF
D: TRBD2
J: TRBJ2-3
V: TRBV7-8
size: -

DNA: TGTGCCAGCAGTGAGGGCGGGAGGGGAGAGACCCAGTACTTC
CDR3: CASSEGGRGETQYF
D: TRBD2
J: TRBJ2-5
V: TRBV6-1
size: few

DNA: TGTGCCAGCAGTCCTAAGACCGCAGCGGGTGAAGCTTTCTTT
CDR3: CASSPKTAAGEAFF
D: -
J: TRBJ1-1
V: TRBV12-3/TRBV12-4
size: many

DNA: TGTGCCAGTAAAATGACAGACGTGGGGAAAGAGACCCAGTACTTC
CDR3: CASKMTDVGKETQYF
D: -
J: TRBJ2-5
V: TRBV19
size: -

DNA: TGTGCCAGCAGCCCGGGACTAGGCCGGACAGATACGCAGTATTTT
CDR3: CASSPGLGRTDTQYF
D: TRBD2
J: TRBJ2-3
V: TRBV5-6
size: -

DNA: TGTGCCAGCACCCCGGGACTAGCGAACAATGAGCAGTTCTTC
CDR3: CASTPGLANNEQFF
D: TRBD2
J: TRBJ2-1
V: TRBV27
size: -

DNA: TGTGCCAGCAGCCAGCAAAACAGGGTGAGGAATTCACCCCTCCACTTT
CDR3: CASSQQNRVRNSPLHF
D: -
J: TRBJ1-6
V: TRBV3-1
size: -

DNA: TGCAGCGTTGGAGGGACAGCCTACGAGCAGTACTTC
CDR3: CSVGGTAYEQYF
D: TRBD1
J: TRBJ2-7
V: TRBV29-1
size: few

DNA: TGCGCCAGCAGCTCGCATCAGTCCGCAACTAATGAAAAACTGTTTTTT
CDR3: CASSSHQSATNEKLFF
D: -
J: TRBJ1-4
V: TRBV5-1
size: -

DNA: TGTGCCAGCAGCTTAGATGCAGATACGCAGTATTTT
CDR3: CASSLDADTQYF
D: -
J: TRBJ2-3
V: TRBV7-2
size: many

DNA: TGTGCCAGTAGCCCTACAGGGGGCGAGGGCGGGGAGCTGTTTTTT
CDR3: CASSPTGGEGGELFF
D: TRBD1
J: TRBJ2-2
V: TRBV19
size: -

DNA: TGTGCCAGCAGCCAAGACAGGGTTAGCGAGCAGTACTTC
CDR3: CASSQDRVSEQYF
D: -
J: TRBJ2-7
V: TRBV4-2
size: -

DNA: TGTGCCAGCAGCTTAGAACCGAAGGAGAACTATGGCTACACCTTC
CDR3: CASSLEPKENYGYTF
D: -
J: TRBJ1-2
V: TRBV7-6
size: many

DNA: TGTGCCAGCAGTTTCCAAGATACGCAGTATTTT
CDR3: CASSFQDTQYF
D: -
J: TRBJ2-3
V: TRBV12-3/TRBV12-4
size: many

DNA: TGTGCCAGCAGCGTCTCGGCCGGGACAGGGTACACCGGGGAGCTGTTTTTT
CDR3: CASSVSAGTGYTGELFF
D: TRBD1
J: TRBJ2-2
V: TRBV3-1
size: -

DNA: TGTGCCAGCAGCCAAGATCTGACGGACACTGAAGCTTTCTTT
CDR3: CASSQDLTDTEAFF
D: -
J: TRBJ1-1
V: TRBV4-2
size: -

DNA: TGTGCCAGCAGCTTAGTGCCAGGCAATCAGCCCCAGCATTTT
CDR3: CASSLVPGNQPQHF
D: -
J: TRBJ1-5
V: TRBV7-2
size: many

DNA: TGTGCCAGCTCACCAGGGAACCGGGGGAATGAAAAACTGTTTTTT
CDR3: CASSPGNRGNEKLFF
D: -
J: TRBJ1-4
V: TRBV18
size: -

DNA: TGCAGCGTTGTTAGGGCCACTGAAGCTTTCTTT
CDR3: CSVVRATEAFF
D: -
J: TRBJ1-1
V: TRBV29-1
size: many

DNA: TGTGCCAGTCGGGGGCGGGCTGAAGCTTTCTTT
CDR3: CASRGRAEAFF
D: -
J: TRBJ1-1
V: TRBV19
size: -

DNA: TGTGCCAGCAGTTACTCGACGGACGGAAGAAAAGCTTTCTTT
CDR3: CASSYSTDGRKAFF
D: -
J: TRBJ1-1
V: TRBV6-6
size: few

DNA: TGCGCCAGCAGCTGGAGGGGCCTAGCGGGCCCCCAAGATACGCAGTATTTT
CDR3: CASSWRGLAGPQDTQYF
D: TRBD2
J: TRBJ2-3
V: TRBV5-1
size: -

DNA: TGCAGTGCTAGAGAAGGCCTCTTGGGAGCTTTCTTT
CDR3: CSAREGLLGAFF
D: -
J: TRBJ1-1
V: TRBV20-1
size: -

DNA: TGCAGTGCCACGAGGAGCTCCTACAATGAGCAGTTCTTC
CDR3: CSATRSSYNEQFF
D: -
J: TRBJ2-1
V: TRBV20-1
size: many

DNA: TGTGCCATCAGTAGGGTTGATGTTAGCGGCAATTACACAGATACGCAGTATTTT
CDR3: CAISRVDVSGNYTDTQYF
D: -
J: TRBJ2-3
V: TRBV10-3
size: -

DNA: TGTGCCAGCAGCTTAGCGACCCCTAGACAGGGATTGAAGCGGTGGGGTACGCAGTATTTT
CDR3: CASSLATPRQGLKRWGTQYF
D: TRBD1
J: TRBJ2-3
V: TRBV7-2
size: many